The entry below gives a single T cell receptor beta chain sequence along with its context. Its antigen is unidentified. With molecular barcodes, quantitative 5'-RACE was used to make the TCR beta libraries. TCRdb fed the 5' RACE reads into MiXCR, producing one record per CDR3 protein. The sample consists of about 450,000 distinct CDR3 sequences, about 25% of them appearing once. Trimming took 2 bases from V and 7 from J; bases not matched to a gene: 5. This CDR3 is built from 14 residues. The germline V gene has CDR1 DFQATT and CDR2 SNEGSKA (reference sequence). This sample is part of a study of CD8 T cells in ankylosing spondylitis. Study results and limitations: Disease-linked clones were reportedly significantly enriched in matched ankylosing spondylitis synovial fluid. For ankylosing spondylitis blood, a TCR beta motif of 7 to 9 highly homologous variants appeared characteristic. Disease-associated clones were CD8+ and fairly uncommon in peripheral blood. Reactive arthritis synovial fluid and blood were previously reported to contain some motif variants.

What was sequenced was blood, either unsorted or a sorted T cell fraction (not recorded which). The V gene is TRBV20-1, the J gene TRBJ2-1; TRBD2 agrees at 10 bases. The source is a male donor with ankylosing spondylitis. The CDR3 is CSARLVAGGNEQFF. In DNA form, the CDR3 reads TGCAGTGCTAGATTGGTAGCGGGAGGTAATGAGCAGTTCTTC.